Below, 2 T cell receptor beta chains from the same sample are listed, as sequenced in a study of regulatory T cells in long-lasting Graves disease. The sample's time point: newly diagnosed GD, antithyroid drugs for less than 3 months. RNA extracted from PBMCs served as the sequencing template. Building the TCR beta libraries relied on iRepertoire HTBI primers, and CDR3 regions underwent Arm-PCR. TCRdb called the multiplex PCR reads again in MiXCR, with one record for every CDR3 protein. The sample records 400,000 to 550,000 distinct CDR3 sequences, about 15% being singletons. This sample also appeared in a second study, on T cells in Graves' hyperthyroidism and ophthalmopathy.

Sequenced material: peripheral blood mononuclear cells (PBMCs), taken at new diagnosis, from a patient treated with antithyroid drugs. The receptors were gathered from a woman aged 25-40 years with Graves disease.

This clonotype was recorded at least ten times. The chain carries TRBV12-3 or TRBV12-4 and TRBJ1-2; D gene unclear. The CDR3 loop spans 13 amino acids. V lost 5 bases and J 7 bases, leaving 14 bases between the germline ends. CDR3 loop: CASSPHGYGGYTF. Written as DNA, the CDR3 is TGTGCCAGCAGTCCCCACGGGTACGGTGGCTACACCTTC.

The J gene is TRBJ2-3, the V gene TRBV24-1; D uncertain. CDR3 length: 13 residues. Looked up from germline, CDR1 is KGHDR and CDR2 is SFDVKD. Trimming pared 2 bases from V and 4 bases from J, leaving 6 bases between. The CDR3 coding sequence is TGTGCCACCAGTGATTCCGTTTCAGATACGCAGTATTTT. Protein sequence: CATSDSVSDTQYF.